The 27 T cell receptor beta chains below were found in one sample sequenced in a study of blood T cell repertoires in COVID-19. The assay was immunoSEQ multiplex PCR, and TCRdb's table has in-frame clones only and misses some. The table includes over 300,000 clones, 86% detected once. Sequenced: PBMCs or T cells enriched from blood (not recorded which). These receptors came from a woman between 18 and 30 years old who had recovered from COVID-19.

This chain links TRBV18 with TRBJ2-5, with 7 bases fitting TRBD1. From germline, CDR1 is KGHSH and CDR2 LQKENI. CDR3 size: 16 residues. Trimming cost V 3 bases and J 3 bases; bases outside gene matches: 10. CDR3 residues: CASSPTRQTGKETQYF. The CDR3 region has the DNA TGTGCCAGCTCACCGACGCGCCAGACAGGGAAAGAGACCCAGTACTTC. Full variable domain (missing parts from reference TRBV18 and TRBJ2-5): NAGVMQNPRHLVRRRGQEARLRCSPMKGHSHVYWYRQLPEEGLKFMVYLQKENIIDESGMPKERFSAEFPKEGPSILRIQQVVRGDSAAYFCASSPTRQTGKETQYFGPGTRLLVL.

The rearrangement joins TRBV9 to TRBJ1-5, with D uncertain. The CDR3 runs to 14 residues. V shed 3 bases and J shed 6 bases, with 13 bases lying between them. Germline CDR1 SGDLS, CDR2 YYNGEE. The CDR3 spells CASSGGSRGQPQHF. Written as DNA, the CDR3 is TGTGCCAGCAGCGGAGGGTCCCGTGGTCAGCCCCAGCATTTT.

V gene TRBV20-1 combines with J gene TRBJ1-4, with unresolved D. Germline lookup yields CDR1 DFQATT and CDR2 SNEGSKA (reference sequence). The CDR3 extends over 15 amino acids. The ends were cut back, 3 bases at V and 0 bases at J, with 11 bases in the middle. CDR3 loop: CSASDRTATNEKLFF. DNA for the CDR3: TGCAGTGCTAGTGATCGCACAGCAACTAATGAAAAACTGTTTTTT.

This clone turned up a few times. The chain joins TRBV11-2 to TRBJ2-4; TRBD1 matches at 10 bases. Germline V lookup: CDR1 SGHAT, CDR2 FQNNGV. This CDR3 spans 13 amino acids. The junction had 5 bases not matched to a gene; V was cut back by 6 bases and J by 9 bases. CDR3 DNA: TGTGCCAGCAGATCGGGACAGGGGCCCATTCAGTACTTC. Its protein is CASRSGQGPIQYF.

J is TRBJ1-4 and V is TRBV2; TRBD1 might be the D (6 bases). V shed 7 bases and J shed 8 bases, with 14 bases lying between them. The CDR3 sequence is 13 residues long. Per germline, CDR1 SNHLY and CDR2 FYNNEI. The CDR3 coding sequence is TGTGCCAGCAATTACAGGGATGGCGAAAAACTGTTTTTT. Translation gives CASNYRDGEKLFF.

The rearrangement joins TRBV7-2 to TRBJ2-3, with TRBD2 matching over 12 bases. The CDR3 has 16 residues. Germline V CDR1 and CDR2: SGHTA, FQGNSA. After removal of 1 base from V and 3 bases from J, the junction contained 2 bases not matched to a gene. DNA for the CDR3: TGTGCCAGCAGCTTAGGGCTAGCGGGGGGGACAGATACGCAGTATTTT. Encoded protein: CASSLGLAGGTDTQYF.

The chain combines TRBV11-2 with TRBJ1-1; D is uncertain. The germline gives CDR1 SGHAT, CDR2 FQNNGV. This CDR3 contains 14 residues. V dropped 8 bases and J dropped 2 bases, with 15 bases sitting between them. CDR3 sequence (DNA): TGTGCCAGCGGGAGACGGACTTATAACACTGAAGCTTTCTTT. This translates into CASGRRTYNTEAFF. Full variable domain (missing parts from reference TRBV11-2 and TRBJ1-1): EAGVAQSPRYKIIEKRQSVAFWCNPISGHATLYWYQQILGQGPKLLIQFQNNGVVDDSQLPKDRFSAERLKGVDSTLKIQPAKLEDSAVYLCASGRRTYNTEAFFGQGTRLTVV.

V and J are TRBV19 and TRBJ1-4; D is perhaps TRBD1 (5 bases). This CDR3 is built from 16 residues. V shed 4 bases and J shed 0 bases, with 12 bases lying between them. Germline V CDR1 and CDR2: LNHDA, SQIVND (reference sequence). CDR3 sequence (DNA): TGTGCCAGTAGTACTCTCAGGGCCTCAACTAATGAAAAACTGTTTTTT. Translating it yields CASSTLRASTNEKLFF.

The chain recombines TRBV5-1 with TRBJ2-7; a weak D match, TRBD1 (6 bases). This CDR3 is 13 amino acids long. V lost 5 bases to trimming and J lost 5 bases, with 14 bases between them. From germline, CDR1 is SGHRS and CDR2 YFSETQ. The CDR3 DNA is TGCGCCAGCAGGGGGGCTAGTCTCAACGAGCAGTACTTC. It is translated as CASRGASLNEQYF.

V usage is TRBV6-1 and J usage is TRBJ1-1; the match to TRBD1 covers 7 bases. Germline trimming cut 7 bases from V and 1 base from J; bases unmatched to any gene: 6. This CDR3 region has 14 residues. Germline V gene sequence: CDR1 MNHNS, CDR2 SASEGT. The CDR3 region has the DNA TGTGCCAGCACCCGACAGGGACAGAACACTGAAGCTTTCTTT. Its protein product is CASTRQGQNTEAFF.

The chain is built from TRBV12-3 or TRBV12-4 and TRBJ1-5; TRBD1 might be the D (6 bases). The CDR3 consists of 12 residues. Trimming shortened V by 8 bases and J by 6 bases, and 11 bases separated the two germline ends. The CDR3 spells CASSGGPQPQHF. In DNA, the CDR3 is TGTGCCAGCTCGGGGGGCCCTCAGCCCCAGCATTTT.

In nucleotides, the CDR3 is TGTGCCAGCAGCCAAGCCGGGACAGATAAAGCTTTCTTT. It translates to CASSQAGTDKAFF. The rearrangement uses TRBV14 and TRBJ1-1, with 7 bases lining up with TRBD1. This CDR3 is 13 amino acids long. Germline-derived CDR1 and CDR2 are SGHDN and FVKESK. The V gene end was trimmed by 1 base and the J gene end by 9 bases; junction bases not matched to a gene: 5.

This chain uses TRBV7-9 with TRBJ1-1; D not certain. Germline V gene sequence: CDR1 SEHNR, CDR2 FQNEAQ (reference sequence). V lost 3 bases and J 1 base, leaving 3 bases between the germline ends. The CDR3 has 12 amino acids. The CDR3 coding sequence is TGTGCCAGCAGCTTTCAGAACACTGAAGCTTTCTTT. Translating gives CASSFQNTEAFF.

This chain connects TRBV11-1 to TRBJ2-1, with 8 bases that match TRBD1. The CDR3 contains 12 residues. Trimming cost V 5 bases and J 9 bases; bases outside gene matches: 3. Looked up from germline, CDR1 is SGHAT and CDR2 is FQDESV (reference sequence). Here the CDR3 reads CASSPDRVEQFF. The CDR3 bases are TGTGCCAGCAGCCCGGACAGGGTTGAGCAGTTCTTC.

The J gene is TRBJ2-1, the V gene TRBV10-3; D perhaps matches TRBD2 (6 bases). Germline-derived CDR1 and CDR2 are ENHRY and SYGVKD. V lost 3 bases and J 4 bases, leaving 16 bases between the germline ends. There are 16 residues in the CDR3. DNA of the CDR3: TGTGCCATCAGTGATTTGGGGACGGGAGATTACAATGAGCAGTTCTTC. It yields the protein CAISDLGTGDYNEQFF.

The genes are TRBV28 and TRBJ2-7; no clear D gene. Germline-derived CDR1 and CDR2 are MDHEN and SYDVKM. Trimming pared 3 bases from V and 3 bases from J, leaving 9 bases between. The CDR3 sequence is 13 residues long. The CDR3 loop reads CASSFRHNYEQYF. CDR3 coding DNA: TGTGCCAGCAGTTTCCGCCACAACTACGAGCAGTACTTC.

CDR3 in amino acids: CASSDGQRNIQYF. CDR3 in DNA: TGTGCCAGCAGTGATGGGCAGAGAAACATTCAGTACTTC. The rearrangement uses TRBV2 and TRBJ2-4; no reliable D call. The CDR3 contains 13 residues. CDR1 is SNHLY, CDR2 FYNNEI, per germline. V was shortened by 3 bases and J by 6 bases, with 9 bases between the two germline ends. Full variable domain (rest looked up from reference TRBV2 and TRBJ2-4): EPEVTQTPSHQVTQMGQEVILRCVPISNHLYFYWYRQILGQKVEFLVSFYNNEISEKSEIFDDQFSVERPDGSNFTLKIRSTKLEDSAMYFCASSDGQRNIQYFGAGTRLSVL.

The chain carries TRBV4-2 and TRBJ2-5, with D tentatively TRBD2 (5 bases). CDR1 LGHNA and CDR2 YNFKEQ come from the germline V gene. The V end was cut by 1 base, the J end by 5 bases, with 11 bases between. CDR3 size: 14 residues. The CDR3 loop reads CASSQVGGGETQYF. The CDR3 bases are TGTGCCAGCAGCCAAGTGGGTGGCGGGGAGACCCAGTACTTC.

The V gene is TRBV5-5, the J gene TRBJ2-1; TRBD2 matches at 11 bases. Germline V gene sequence: CDR1 SGHKS, CDR2 YYEKEE (reference sequence). The ends lost 3 bases at V and 4 bases at J; junction bases unmatched: 6. The CDR3 spans 16 residues. CDR3 nucleotide sequence: TGTGCCAGCAGCTCGACTAGCGGGATGGCGTACAATGAGCAGTTCTTC. This translates into CASSSTSGMAYNEQFF.

The rearrangement joins TRBV12-3 or TRBV12-4 to TRBJ2-1; D not certain. V lost 7 bases and J 6 bases, leaving 10 bases between the germline ends. This CDR3 has 12 amino acids. The CDR3 reads CASTPWPNEQFF. The CDR3 DNA follows: TGTGCCAGCACCCCGTGGCCCAATGAGCAGTTCTTC.

This clone was detected only once. The chain links TRBV5-6 to TRBJ1-2, with D possibly TRBD1 on 5 matching bases. This CDR3 is built from 13 residues. V was clipped by 4 bases and J by 0 bases, with 7 bases between them. Germline V gene data show CDR1 as SGHDT and CDR2 as YYEEEE. CDR3 DNA sequence: TGTGCCAGCAGCCGACAGCCTAACTATGGCTACACCTTC. It is translated as CASSRQPNYGYTF. Looking up the rest from reference TRBV5-6 and TRBJ1-2 gives the full variable domain: DAGVTQSPTHLIKTRGQQVTLRCSPKSGHDTVSWYQQALGQGPQFIFQYYEEEERQRGNFPDRFSGHQFPNYSSELNVNALLLGDSALYLCASSRQPNYGYTFGSGTRLTVV.

Written as DNA, the CDR3 is TGCGCCAGCAGCTTGTTCGGGTCTGAGCAGTTCTTC. It is translated as CASSLFGSEQFF. This rearrangement joins TRBV5-1 to TRBJ2-1, with D uncertain. The V and J ends lost 1 base and 9 bases respectively, with 8 bases between them. Looked up from germline, CDR1 is SGHRS and CDR2 is YFSETQ. The CDR3 is 12 amino acids.

This chain links TRBV30 with TRBJ1-3, with 7 bases identical to TRBD1. In germline, CDR1 is GTSNPN, CDR2 SVGIG (reference sequence). The CDR3 extends over 16 amino acids. Unmatched junction bases numbered 7, after V lost 0 bases and J lost 2 bases. For the CDR3, the DNA is TGTGCCTGGAGTGTACTCGCGAGGGGGCCTGGAAACACCATATATTTT. It translates to CAWSVLARGPGNTIYF.

At least ten counts were recorded for this clone. The rearrangement uses TRBV30 and TRBJ1-5; D possibly corresponds to TRBD1 (5 bases). Trimming stripped 0 bases from V and 7 bases from J, with 10 bases between. Per the germline V gene, CDR1 is GTSNPN and CDR2 is SVGIG (reference sequence). The CDR3 is made up of 13 amino acids. The CDR3 sequence is CAWSVPGGQPQHF. CDR3 nucleotide sequence: TGTGCCTGGAGTGTACCGGGGGGACAGCCCCAGCATTTT.

The chain couples TRBV6-2 or TRBV6-3 to TRBJ1-2; D gene uncertain. CDR1 MNHEY and CDR2 SVGEGT come from the germline V gene. The CDR3 is made up of 16 amino acids. Between the trimmed V and J ends, which lost 2 bases and 0 bases, there was a span of 13 bases. The CDR3 protein is CASSYRGRWANYGYTF. DNA of the CDR3: TGTGCCAGCAGTTACAGAGGGAGATGGGCTAACTATGGCTACACCTTC.

The chain couples TRBV10-2 to TRBJ2-7; 7 bases align to TRBD1. Per the germline V gene, CDR1 is WSHSY and CDR2 is SAAADI. The CDR3 is 14 amino acids. With V trimmed by 6 bases and J by 0 bases, 5 bases remained unmatched. The DNA for the CDR3 is TGCGCCAGCAGCCAGACAGGGATCTCCTACGAGCAGTACTTC. Amino acids: CASSQTGISYEQYF.

A few counts support this clone. The rearrangement uses TRBV24-1 and TRBJ2-7; 9 bases align to TRBD1. With 3 bases clipped from V and 2 bases from J, the junction kept 13 bases outside the gene matches. This CDR3 comprises 18 residues. Germline V gene data show CDR1 as KGHDR and CDR2 as SFDVKD. In DNA form, the CDR3 reads TGTGCCACCAGTGATCCGGCGCGTCCGGGACAGGGACCCTACGAGCAGTACTTC. Its translation is CATSDPARPGQGPYEQYF.